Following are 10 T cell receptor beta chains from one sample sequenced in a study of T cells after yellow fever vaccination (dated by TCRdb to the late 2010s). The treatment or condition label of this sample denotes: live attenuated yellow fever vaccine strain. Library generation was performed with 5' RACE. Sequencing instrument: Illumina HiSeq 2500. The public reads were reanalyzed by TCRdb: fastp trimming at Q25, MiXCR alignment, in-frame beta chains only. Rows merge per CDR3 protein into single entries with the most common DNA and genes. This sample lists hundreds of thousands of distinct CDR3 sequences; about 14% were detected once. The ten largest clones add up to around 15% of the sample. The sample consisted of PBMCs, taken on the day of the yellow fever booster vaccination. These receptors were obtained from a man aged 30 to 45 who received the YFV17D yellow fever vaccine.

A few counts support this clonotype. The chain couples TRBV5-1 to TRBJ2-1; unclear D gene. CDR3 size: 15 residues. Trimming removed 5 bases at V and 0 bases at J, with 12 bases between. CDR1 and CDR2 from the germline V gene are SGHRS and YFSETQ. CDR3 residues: CASSAQWSSYNEQFF. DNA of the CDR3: TGCGCCAGCAGTGCGCAATGGAGCTCCTACAATGAGCAGTTCTTC.

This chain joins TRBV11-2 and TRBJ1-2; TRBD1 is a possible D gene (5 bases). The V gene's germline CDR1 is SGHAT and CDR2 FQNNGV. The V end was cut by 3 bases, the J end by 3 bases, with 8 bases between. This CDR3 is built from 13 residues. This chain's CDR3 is CASSLGPYYGYTF. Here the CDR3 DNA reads TGTGCCAGCAGCTTGGGACCCTACTATGGCTACACCTTC.

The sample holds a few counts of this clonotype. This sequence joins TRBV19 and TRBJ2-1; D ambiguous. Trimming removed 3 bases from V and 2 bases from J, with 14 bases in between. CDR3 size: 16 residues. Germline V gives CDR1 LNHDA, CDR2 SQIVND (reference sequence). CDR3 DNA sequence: TGTGCCAGTAGTATTAGAGGCATCCCAGCCTACAATGAGCAGTTCTTC. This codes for CASSIRGIPAYNEQFF.

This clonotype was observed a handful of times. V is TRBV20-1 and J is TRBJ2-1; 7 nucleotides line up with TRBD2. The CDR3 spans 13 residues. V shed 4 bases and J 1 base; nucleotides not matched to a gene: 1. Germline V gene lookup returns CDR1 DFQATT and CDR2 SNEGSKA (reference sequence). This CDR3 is CSATAGSYNEQFF. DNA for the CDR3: TGCAGTGCTACAGCGGGATCCTACAATGAGCAGTTCTTC.

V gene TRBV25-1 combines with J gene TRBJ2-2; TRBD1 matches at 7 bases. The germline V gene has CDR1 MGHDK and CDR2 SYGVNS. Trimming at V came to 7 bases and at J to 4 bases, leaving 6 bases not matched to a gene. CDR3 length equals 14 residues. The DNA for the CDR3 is TGTGCCAGCACAACGACAGGGTCCACCGGGGAGCTGTTTTTT. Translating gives CASTTTGSTGELFF.

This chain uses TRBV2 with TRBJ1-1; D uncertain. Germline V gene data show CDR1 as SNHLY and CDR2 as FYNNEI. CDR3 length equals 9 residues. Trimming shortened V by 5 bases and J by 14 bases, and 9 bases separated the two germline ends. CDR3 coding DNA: TGTGCCAGCAGTAGCGTCTCGTTCTTT. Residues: CASSSVSFF. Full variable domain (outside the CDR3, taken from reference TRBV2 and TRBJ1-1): EPEVTQTPSHQVTQMGQEVILRCVPISNHLYFYWYRQILGQKVEFLVSFYNNEISEKSEIFDDQFSVERPDGSNFTLKIRSTKLEDSAMYFCASSSVSFFGQGTRLTVV.

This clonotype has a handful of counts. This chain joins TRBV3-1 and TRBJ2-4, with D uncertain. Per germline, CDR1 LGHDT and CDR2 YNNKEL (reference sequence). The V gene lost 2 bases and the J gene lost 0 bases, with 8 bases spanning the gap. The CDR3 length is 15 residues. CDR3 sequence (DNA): TGTGCCAGCAGCCAAATGTCATTAGCCAAAAACATTCAGTACTTC. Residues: CASSQMSLAKNIQYF.

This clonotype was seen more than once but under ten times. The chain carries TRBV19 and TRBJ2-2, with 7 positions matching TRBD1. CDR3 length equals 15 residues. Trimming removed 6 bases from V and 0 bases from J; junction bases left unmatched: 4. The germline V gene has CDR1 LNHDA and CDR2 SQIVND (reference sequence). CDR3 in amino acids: CASSPGQTNTGELFF. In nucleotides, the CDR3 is TGTGCCAGTAGCCCGGGACAGACGAACACCGGGGAGCTGTTTTTT.

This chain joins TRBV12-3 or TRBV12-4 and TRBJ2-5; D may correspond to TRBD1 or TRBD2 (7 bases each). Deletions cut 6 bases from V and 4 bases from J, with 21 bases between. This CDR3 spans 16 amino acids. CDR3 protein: CASSPMGEGQLETQYF. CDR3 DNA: TGTGCCAGCAGCCCAATGGGGGAGGGACAGCTAGAGACCCAGTACTTC.

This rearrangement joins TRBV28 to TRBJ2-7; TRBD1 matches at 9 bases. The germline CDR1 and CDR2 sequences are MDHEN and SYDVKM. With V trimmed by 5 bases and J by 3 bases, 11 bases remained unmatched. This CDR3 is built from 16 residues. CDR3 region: CASSITGTGSDYEQYF. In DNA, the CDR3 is TGTGCCAGCAGTATTACCGGGACAGGGAGTGACTACGAGCAGTACTTC.